A selection of T cell receptor beta chains follows, all from one sample in a study of cytomegalovirus exposure and HLA in healthy donors. Using immunoSEQ multiplex PCR, the repertoire was profiled, and TCRdb retains in-frame clones only, with some absent. The data contain under 200,000 clones, roughly 84% of them singletons. Sequencing used PBMCs. The source of these receptors is a man aged 18 to 30 in good health and CMV-seropositive. The CDR3 runs from the conserved cysteine through the conserved F or W. A D gene is named only where the DNA matches it firmly. Rows may omit the clone size; those that give it use once, few, many or a size class.

CDR3 DNA: TGTGCCAGCAGCTCCTTGGACTTCCCGGATACGCAGTATTTT
CDR3 protein: CASSSLDFPDTQYF
D gene: -
J gene: TRBJ2-3
clone size: -
V gene: TRBV5-4

CDR3 DNA: TGTGCCAGCAGTCGCAGGGGGCAAAACTATGGCTACACCTTC
CDR3 protein: CASSRRGQNYGYTF
D gene: TRBD1
J gene: TRBJ1-2
clone size: -
V gene: TRBV2

CDR3 DNA: TGTGCCAGCAGTAACCCCCGGGTAGCGGCCTACAATGAGCAGTTCTTC
CDR3 protein: CASSNPRVAAYNEQFF
D gene: -
J gene: TRBJ2-1
clone size: -
V gene: TRBV27

CDR3 DNA: TGTGCCAGCAGTTTGGGACTAGCGGGAGGGCCGTCCGATACGCAGTATTTT
CDR3 protein: CASSLGLAGGPSDTQYF
D gene: TRBD2
J gene: TRBJ2-3
clone size: -
V gene: TRBV28

CDR3 DNA: TGTGCCAGCAGCTTATCCCTTCTGGCAGTAGATACGCAGTATTTT
CDR3 protein: CASSLSLLAVDTQYF
D gene: -
J gene: TRBJ2-3
clone size: -
V gene: TRBV7-2

CDR3 DNA: TGTGCCAGCAGTTACTCAGTCCGGGGTACGCAGTATTTT
CDR3 protein: CASSYSVRGTQYF
D gene: -
J gene: TRBJ2-3
clone size: -
V gene: TRBV6-5

CDR3 DNA: TGTGCCAGCACCTCACTTGCGGGCGGCACGGGCGGGGAGCTGTTTTTT
CDR3 protein: CASTSLAGGTGGELFF
D gene: -
J gene: TRBJ2-2
clone size: once
V gene: TRBV7-3

CDR3 DNA: TGTGCCTGGACAGGGTCCGATCATCAGCCCCAGCATTTT
CDR3 protein: CAWTGSDHQPQHF
D gene: -
J gene: TRBJ1-5
clone size: many
V gene: TRBV30

CDR3 DNA: TGTGCCAGCAGTTTACATCCTCGGGAGGGCCCATCCTACGAGCAGTACTTC
CDR3 protein: CASSLHPREGPSYEQYF
D gene: TRBD2
J gene: TRBJ2-7
clone size: once
V gene: TRBV28

CDR3 DNA: TGTGCCAGCAGCCCCGGGACAGGGGCTCGAGAGCAGTACTTC
CDR3 protein: CASSPGTGAREQYF
D gene: TRBD1
J gene: TRBJ2-7
clone size: -
V gene: TRBV11-2

CDR3 DNA: TGTGCCAGCAGTCCGACCAGGGGGCCGGGGACTGAAGCTTTCTTT
CDR3 protein: CASSPTRGPGTEAFF
D gene: TRBD1
J gene: TRBJ1-1
clone size: -
V gene: TRBV27

CDR3 DNA: TGTGCCAGCAGCTTAGGATCAGGGGAGGGGGTACAGCCCCAGCATTTT
CDR3 protein: CASSLGSGEGVQPQHF
D gene: -
J gene: TRBJ1-5
clone size: -
V gene: TRBV7-9

CDR3 DNA: TGCAGCACTCCCGGGATCCAGGGGGACTATGGCTACACCTTC
CDR3 protein: CSTPGIQGDYGYTF
D gene: TRBD1
J gene: TRBJ1-2
clone size: -
V gene: TRBV29-1

CDR3 DNA: TGTGCCAGTAGCCCGAAAGCGGAGTACTATGGCTACACCTTC
CDR3 protein: CASSPKAEYYGYTF
D gene: -
J gene: TRBJ1-2
clone size: -
V gene: TRBV19

CDR3 DNA: TGTGCCAGCTCACAGGCCGGGACAGGCCTCTCCGAGCAGTACTTC
CDR3 protein: CASSQAGTGLSEQYF
D gene: TRBD1
J gene: TRBJ2-7
clone size: -
V gene: TRBV18

CDR3 DNA: TGTGCCATCAGTGAAGGCGGGAGGTGGGATGAGCAGTTCTTC
CDR3 protein: CAISEGGRWDEQFF
D gene: TRBD2
J gene: TRBJ2-1
clone size: -
V gene: TRBV10-3

CDR3 DNA: TGTGCCAGCAGGTCACTAGCGGGAGGGCCCGATACGCAGTATTTT
CDR3 protein: CASRSLAGGPDTQYF
D gene: TRBD2
J gene: TRBJ2-3
clone size: -
V gene: TRBV27

CDR3 DNA: TGTGCCAGCAGCTTAGGGGTGGCGGGACTGAATTACGAGCAGTACTTC
CDR3 protein: CASSLGVAGLNYEQYF
D gene: -
J gene: TRBJ2-7
clone size: -
V gene: TRBV11-2

CDR3 DNA: TGCGCCAGCAGCCAAGATCCGGGGGGACGTTACGAGCAGTACTTC
CDR3 protein: CASSQDPGGRYEQYF
D gene: TRBD2
J gene: TRBJ2-7
clone size: -
V gene: TRBV4-1

CDR3 DNA: TGCGCCAGCAGCTTGGTATCGGGAGCGTACTACGAGCAGTACTTC
CDR3 protein: CASSLVSGAYYEQYF
D gene: -
J gene: TRBJ2-7
clone size: few
V gene: TRBV5-1

CDR3 DNA: TGTGCCAGCAGCAACTTAGGCGCACCCACAGGGGCCTACGAGCAGTACTTC
CDR3 protein: CASSNLGAPTGAYEQYF
D gene: TRBD1
J gene: TRBJ2-7
clone size: -
V gene: TRBV7-6

CDR3 DNA: TGTGCCAGCAGCACCTGGACAGGGGGCAACGAGCAGTACTTC
CDR3 protein: CASSTWTGGNEQYF
D gene: TRBD1
J gene: TRBJ2-7
clone size: -
V gene: TRBV9

CDR3 DNA: TGTGCCTGGAGTCCACCTCAGAACGAGCAGTTCTTC
CDR3 protein: CAWSPPQNEQFF
D gene: -
J gene: TRBJ2-1
clone size: -
V gene: TRBV30

CDR3 DNA: TGTGCCAGCAGTGAAGCGCTGGGGCGACATGGCTACACCTTC
CDR3 protein: CASSEALGRHGYTF
D gene: -
J gene: TRBJ1-2
clone size: -
V gene: TRBV2

CDR3 DNA: TGTGCCAGCAGTTTTTACCCTTACGACAGGGCCAAAAGGAGCGGGAGGAGGAATGAGCAGTTCTTC
CDR3 protein: CASSFYPYDRAKRSGRRNEQFF
D gene: TRBD2
J gene: TRBJ2-1
clone size: -
V gene: TRBV27

CDR3 DNA: TGCGCCAGCAGCGTCACAACGGGTACCTACGAGCAGTACTTC
CDR3 protein: CASSVTTGTYEQYF
D gene: -
J gene: TRBJ2-7
clone size: few
V gene: TRBV5-1

CDR3 DNA: TGTGCCAGCAGGGGATGGGGCAGAGTTTCCCACACAGATACGCAGTATTTT
CDR3 protein: CASRGWGRVSHTDTQYF
D gene: -
J gene: TRBJ2-3
clone size: -
V gene: TRBV2

CDR3 DNA: TGTGCCAGTAGCGGAGCAGGTGGTACTGAAAAACTGTTTTTT
CDR3 protein: CASSGAGGTEKLFF
D gene: -
J gene: TRBJ1-4
clone size: -
V gene: TRBV27

CDR3 DNA: TGCAGCCTCGGACTAGCGGCCGTAACCTCCTACAATGAGCAGTTCTTC
CDR3 protein: CSLGLAAVTSYNEQFF
D gene: TRBD2
J gene: TRBJ2-1
clone size: -
V gene: TRBV29-1

CDR3 DNA: TGTGCCAGTAGTATGGCCAGAGGGAACACTGAAGCTTTCTTT
CDR3 protein: CASSMARGNTEAFF
D gene: -
J gene: TRBJ1-1
clone size: -
V gene: TRBV19

CDR3 DNA: TGTGCCAGCAGCTTGGCCGGGGGAGGACAGCCCCAGCATTTT
CDR3 protein: CASSLAGGGQPQHF
D gene: -
J gene: TRBJ1-5
clone size: -
V gene: TRBV5-6

CDR3 DNA: TGTGCCAGCAGCTTAGATGGCGCGGGAGGGGGCACAGATACGCAGTATTTT
CDR3 protein: CASSLDGAGGGTDTQYF
D gene: TRBD2
J gene: TRBJ2-3
clone size: -
V gene: TRBV7-2

CDR3 DNA: TGTGCCAGCAGTTTGGGGACAGGGGCCTCTGGCTACACCTTC
CDR3 protein: CASSLGTGASGYTF
D gene: TRBD1
J gene: TRBJ1-2
clone size: -
V gene: TRBV27

CDR3 DNA: TGTGCCAGCAGCTTAGACGCGGGAGGGACAGATACGCAGTATTTT
CDR3 protein: CASSLDAGGTDTQYF
D gene: TRBD2
J gene: TRBJ2-3
clone size: many
V gene: TRBV7-2

CDR3 DNA: TGTGCCAGCCGACTAGCGGGAGGGCCGAATGAGCAGTTCTTC
CDR3 protein: CASRLAGGPNEQFF
D gene: TRBD2
J gene: TRBJ2-1
clone size: few
V gene: TRBV6-1

CDR3 DNA: TGCAGCGTCGTCGAAACAGGGAAAGGCTGCCTAATGGCTATTATATGCTACACCTTC
CDR3 protein: CSVVETGKGCLMAIICYTF
D gene: -
J gene: TRBJ1-2
clone size: -
V gene: TRBV29-1

CDR3 DNA: TGTGCCAGCAGTTTATATTACTTTGCGGAAAGCAGCGAGAACACCGGGGAGCTGTTTTTT
CDR3 protein: CASSLYYFAESSENTGELFF
D gene: -
J gene: TRBJ2-2
clone size: -
V gene: TRBV27